Sequencing of this TCR beta chain was carried out in a study of blood T cell repertoires in COVID-19. Profiling relied on immunoSEQ multiplex PCR, and the TCRdb table lists in-frame clones only, not all of them. The sample lists about 200,000 clones; 75% to 85% were seen once. CDR3 length: 13 amino acids. V was cut by 6 bases and J by 4 bases, with 9 bases left in between. The germline V gene encodes CDR1 MNHEY and CDR2 SMNVEV (reference sequence). The clonotype was recovered from a woman older than 75 with COVID-19, enrolled during active disease. This rearrangement joins TRBV27 to TRBJ1-4, with D uncertain. Sequences were obtained from peripheral blood. CDR3 in amino acids: CASRRDLNEKLFF. The CDR3 coding sequence is TGTGCCAGCAGGAGGGATCTTAATGAAAAACTGTTTTTT.